This T cell receptor beta chain was identified during a study of technical replicates of blood from several donors (dated by TCRdb to 2017 to 2019). For this chain, trimming is 8 bases at the V end and 2 bases at the J end, and the number of junction bases without a gene match is 18. From the cysteine up to the phenylalanine, the CDR3 has a length of 17 residues. The read is trimmed to its CDR3 DNA, 51 bases read in frame from base 1. As encoded in the germline V gene (reference sequence), CDR1 is LNHDA while CDR2 is SQIVND. The protocol used for the library was the immunoSEQ multiplex PCR assay. Sourced from immuneACCESS, this table was stored by TCRdb with only in-frame sequences that have V and J called. A share of the clones is absent; for the studies checked, an unresolved V gene accounts for under half, and the remainder has no known explanation. The sample records tens of thousands of clones, 94% of which are singletons. The ten largest clones add up to around 0.25% of the sample.

For this clone: There is no known antigen for this receptor. Base qualities are missing; no much larger clone stands one base away.

This chain joins TRBV19 to TRBJ2-7; the central 7 bases match TRBD2. Sequenced: T cells isolated from PBMCs. This TCR was recovered from a human donor in good health. The CDR3 region has the sequence CASGSPTGEGKPYEQYF. The nucleotide sequence reads as follows: TGTGCCAGTGGTTCGCCGACCGGGGAGGGTAAACCCTACGAGCAGTACTTC.